The T cell receptor beta chain described here comes from a study of prognosis after radiotherapy for stage I lung cancer. Across the study: The tumor diagnosis was squamous cell carcinoma for over 5 patients and adenocarcinoma for fewer than 15.

As regards this clonotype: No antigen is known for it. An end of the junction does not agree with germline; a read error may underlie this.

Blood draws of about 6 milliliters of peripheral blood occurred at each of two time points. Study-level results: Frequencies of TRBV and TRBJ gene use reportedly varied by whether patients had metastases. Following stereotactic body radiation therapy, unique TCR clone counts fell, with a median of approximately 9,600 versus 7,200.

TCR beta CDR3 amplification from genomic DNA was performed by two-round multiplex PCR. Primers targeting each individual TRBV and TRBJ gene were applied in first-round PCR. One entry per CDR3 protein, called by TCRdb with MiXCR from the multiplex PCR reads. The sample carries over 10,000 distinct CDR3 sequences, about 51% recorded once. This CDR3 is 16 amino acids long. Germline V gives CDR1 MNHEY, CDR2 SVGEGT. This chain uses TRBV6-2 or TRBV6-3 with TRBJ2-7; TRBD1 is a possible D gene (6 bases). The receptor was isolated from a donor aged 50 or older with non-small cell lung cancer. Source: PBMCs, taken before or after stereotactic body radiation therapy (not recorded which). The CDR3 is CASSYPRQVAIYEQYF. The DNA of the CDR3 is TGTGCCAGCAGTTACCCCCGACAGGTGGCAATCTACGAGCAGTACTTT.